These 15 T cell receptor beta chains came from one sample sequenced in a study of blood T cell repertoires in COVID-19. Only in-frame clones appear in the TCRdb table, and some are missing; sequencing was by immunoSEQ multiplex PCR. Of tens of thousands of clones in the sample, roughly 90% were seen once. Sequencing was done on a sample of peripheral blood. These receptors were obtained from a man aged 60 to 75 with COVID-19, enrolled during active disease.

This chain links TRBV11-3 with TRBJ1-1; tentatively, D is TRBD1 (5 bases). Germline lookup yields CDR1 SGHNT and CDR2 YENEEA. The CDR3 contains 15 residues. V lost 6 bases and J 4 bases, leaving 18 bases between the germline ends. The CDR3 nucleotides are TGTGCCAGCAGACCTACCGGGACTCCCGCCACTGAAGCTTTCTTT. Protein product: CASRPTGTPATEAFF.

This chain connects TRBV14 to TRBJ2-1; D perhaps matches TRBD1 (5 bases). Trimming shortened V by 0 bases and J by 3 bases, and 12 bases separated the two germline ends. Germline V CDR1 and CDR2: SGHDN, FVKESK. This CDR3 region has 16 residues. CDR3: CASSQDWQGFYNEQFF. Written as DNA, the CDR3 is TGTGCCAGCAGCCAAGATTGGCAGGGTTTCTACAATGAGCAGTTCTTC. Based on the CDR3 plus reference TRBV14 and TRBJ2-1, the full variable domain is EAGVTQFPSHSVIEKGQTVTLRCDPISGHDNLYWYRRVMGKEIKFLLHFVKESKQDESGMPNNRFLAERTGGTYSTLKVQPAELEDSGVYFCASSQDWQGFYNEQFFGPGTRLTVL.

The sample holds a few counts of this clone. CDR3 loop: CASTTSGGRGYGYTF. DNA for the CDR3: TGTGCCAGCACCACGAGCGGGGGGCGCGGCTATGGCTACACCTTC. This sequence joins TRBV27 and TRBJ1-2, with D perhaps TRBD1 (6 bases). CDR3 size: 15 residues. Trimming removed 7 bases from V and 4 bases from J, with 19 bases in between. Germline V CDR1 and CDR2: MNHEY, SMNVEV (reference sequence).

The chain uses TRBV28 and TRBJ2-7; 9 bases agree with TRBD2. This CDR3 comprises 16 residues. V shed 7 bases, J shed 0 bases, and the junction held 10 bases outside the gene matches. Germline V lookup: CDR1 MDHEN, CDR2 SYDVKM. CDR3 region: CASKKRWTSDSYEQYF. Written as DNA, the CDR3 is TGTGCCAGCAAAAAACGGTGGACTAGCGACTCCTACGAGCAGTACTTC.

V is TRBV20-1 and J is TRBJ1-2; D perhaps matches TRBD1 (5 bases). Germline CDR1 DFQATT, CDR2 SNEGSKA (reference sequence). Trimming cost V 5 bases and J 3 bases, with 7 bases left between them. The CDR3 consists of 11 residues. The CDR3 sequence is CSAVTDYGYTF. CDR3 sequence (DNA): TGCAGTGCTGTGACAGACTATGGCTACACCTTC.

Points on this clone: Different DNA sequences within this sample yield the same CDR3. V usage is TRBV5-1 and J usage is TRBJ1-4; D gene unclear. CDR1 and CDR2 from the germline V gene are SGHRS and YFSETQ. CDR3 size: 14 residues. Trimming left V 0 bases short and J 0 bases short, with 3 bases between. In nucleotides, the CDR3 is TGCGCCAGCAGCTTGGGCGCAACTAATGAAAAACTGTTTTTT. Residues: CASSLGATNEKLFF.

The V call is TRBV9, the J call TRBJ2-7; 16 nucleotides line up with TRBD2. V lost 2 bases, J lost 4 bases, and 0 bases stayed unmatched. CDR3 size: 15 residues. Germline CDR1 reads SGDLS; CDR2 reads YYNGEE. As DNA, the CDR3 is TGTGCCAGCAGCGTGGGACTAGCGGGAGGGTACGAGCAGTACTTC. It codes for CASSVGLAGGYEQYF.

The chain links TRBV5-6 to TRBJ2-1; a possible D gene is TRBD1 (6 bases). CDR3 length: 17 residues. From germline, CDR1 is SGHDT and CDR2 YYEEEE. V gave up 4 bases and J gave up 0 bases, with 17 bases separating them. CDR3 bases: TGTGCCAGCAGCGTAAACAGGGACCCTCTCTCCTACAATGAGCAGTTCTTC. Its protein is CASSVNRDPLSYNEQFF. The whole variable domain, remainder taken from reference TRBV5-6 and TRBJ2-1, is DAGVTQSPTHLIKTRGQQVTLRCSPKSGHDTVSWYQQALGQGPQFIFQYYEEEERQRGNFPDRFSGHQFPNYSSELNVNALLLGDSALYLCASSVNRDPLSYNEQFFGPGTRLTVL.

This chain uses TRBV5-6 with TRBJ1-1; 7 positions agree with TRBD1. The germline V gene encodes CDR1 SGHDT and CDR2 YYEEEE. The CDR3 runs to 12 residues. V was pared by 2 bases and J by 7 bases, with 2 bases of the junction left unmatched. The CDR3 protein is CASSFQGVEAFF. CDR3 sequence (DNA): TGTGCCAGCAGCTTTCAGGGGGTTGAAGCTTTCTTT. Full variable domain (outside the CDR3, taken from reference TRBV5-6 and TRBJ1-1): DAGVTQSPTHLIKTRGQQVTLRCSPKSGHDTVSWYQQALGQGPQFIFQYYEEEERQRGNFPDRFSGHQFPNYSSELNVNALLLGDSALYLCASSFQGVEAFFGQGTRLTVV.

CDR3 residues: CASSPLLNTEAFF. The DNA for the CDR3 is TGCGCCAGCAGCCCCCTTTTGAACACTGAAGCTTTCTTT. The rearrangement uses TRBV5-1 and TRBJ1-1; D gene unclear. Germline V gene sequence: CDR1 SGHRS, CDR2 YFSETQ. The CDR3 is 13 amino acids. V was trimmed by 4 bases and J by 0 bases, leaving 7 bases between them.

The chain uses TRBV7-9 and TRBJ1-6; the D gene is possibly TRBD1 (6 bases). CDR1 SEHNR and CDR2 FQNEAQ come from the germline V gene (reference sequence). The CDR3 has 14 amino acids. Trimming removed 5 bases at V and 5 bases at J, with 10 bases between. CDR3 DNA sequence: TGTGCCAGCAGCCCTCGACAGGATAATTCACCCCTCCACTTT. Translating gives CASSPRQDNSPLHF.

The chain links TRBV28 to TRBJ1-4, with 10 bases fitting TRBD1. Germline CDR1 MDHEN, CDR2 SYDVKM. CDR3 length equals 17 residues. V lost 3 bases to trimming and J lost 7 bases; unmatched junction nucleotides: 11. The CDR3: CASSLGATGTGVEKLFF. CDR3 nucleotide sequence: TGTGCCAGCAGTTTGGGGGCTACCGGGACAGGGGTTGAAAAACTGTTTTTT.

The J gene is TRBJ1-2, the V gene TRBV2; 7 nucleotides match TRBD1. CDR3 length equals 14 residues. V was clipped by 7 bases and J by 2 bases; unmatched bases: 7. CDR1 and CDR2 from the germline V gene are SNHLY and FYNNEI. The CDR3 protein is CASNNRGPNYGYTF. In DNA form, the CDR3 reads TGTGCCAGCAATAACAGGGGCCCAAACTATGGCTACACCTTC.

This clone was detected only once. The gene calls are TRBV12-3 or TRBV12-4 and TRBJ1-6; D is unresolved. Trimming left V 3 bases short and J 11 bases short, with 5 bases between. CDR3 length equals 11 residues. This CDR3 reads CASSFPPPLHF. CDR3 bases: TGTGCCAGCAGTTTTCCTCCACCCCTCCACTTT.

The chain has TRBV29-1 and TRBJ1-2; possible D gene TRBD1, 5 bases. Looked up from germline, CDR1 is SQVTM and CDR2 is ANQGSEA. CDR3 length: 12 amino acids. Trimming pared 4 bases from V and 6 bases from J, leaving 12 bases between. The DNA for the CDR3 is TGCAGCGTTGTTGGGGGAGGGAATGGCTACACCTTC. Translating gives CSVVGGGNGYTF. The whole variable domain, remainder taken from reference TRBV29-1 and TRBJ1-2, is SAVISQKPSRDICQRGTSLTIQCQVDSQVTMMFWYRQQPGQSLTLIATANQGSEATYESGFVIDKFPISRPNLTFSTLTVSNMSPEDSSIYLCSVVGGGNGYTFGSGTRLTVV.